Following are 31 T cell receptor beta chains from one sample sequenced in a study of blood T cells in healthy people across ages (dated by TCRdb to about 2015). Preparation of the library involved 5' RACE. The listed sequencing device is Illumina HiSeq 2500. A second PCR of roughly 7 to 12 cycles was run with a J-beta primer mix and a sample-barcoded 5' primer. The public reads were reanalyzed by TCRdb: fastp trimming at Q25, MiXCR alignment, in-frame beta chains only. Merged by CDR3 protein, the rows form single entries marked with the most common genes and DNA. Counted in this sample were over a million distinct CDR3 sequences; roughly 45% of them appeared once. The leading ten clones occupy roughly 8.2% of the sample. The sample consisted of blood. The origin of the receptors is a woman aged 18-29 years in good health.

The rearrangement uses TRBV12-3 or TRBV12-4 and TRBJ1-6; D not certain. The CDR3 spans 13 residues. V shed 3 bases and J shed 5 bases, with 5 bases lying between them. This CDR3 is CASSFMDNSPLHF. DNA for the CDR3: TGTGCCAGCAGTTTTATGGATAATTCACCCCTCCACTTT.

In this sample, this clonotype turned up a few times. The CDR3 region has the DNA TGTGCCAGCAGTGGGGACAGGGCCTCCAGTGAGCAGTACTTC. Encoded protein: CASSGDRASSEQYF. The chain uses TRBV2 and TRBJ2-1; 9 bases are shared with TRBD1. The assigned J gene may be wrong: the sequence end matches TRBJ2-7 better. The CDR3 has 14 residues. CDR1 and CDR2 (germline): SNHLY, FYNNEI.

The genes are TRBV5-1 and TRBJ2-1; D possibly corresponds to TRBD1 (5 bases). This CDR3 contains 17 residues. Trimming cost V 3 bases and J 5 bases, with 21 bases left between them. Germline values: CDR1 SGHRS, CDR2 YFSETQ. The CDR3, as DNA: TGCGCCAGCAGCTGGACGTGGGGCGGATCCCCCAACAATGAGCAGTTCTTC. Protein: CASSWTWGGSPNNEQFF.

This clonotype was picked up many times. The chain recombines TRBV7-8 with TRBJ1-6; D is unclear. This CDR3 has 14 residues. CDR1 is SGHVS, CDR2 FQNEAQ, per germline. Trimming removed 0 bases at V and 9 bases at J, with 9 bases between. The CDR3 nucleotides are TGTGCCAGCAGCTTAGCGCAAAACTCTTCACCCCTCCACTTT. It is translated as CASSLAQNSSPLHF.

The table lists this clonotype with a few counts. The chain recombines TRBV12-3 or TRBV12-4 with TRBJ2-7; 8 nucleotides agree with TRBD2. The CDR3 consists of 13 residues. The V segment lost 9 bases and the J segment 0 bases; nucleotides outside the gene matches: 4. The chain's CDR3 is CARREVSSYEQYF. The CDR3 coding sequence is TGTGCCAGGCGGGAGGTTAGCTCCTACGAGCAGTACTTC.

The V call is TRBV30, the J call TRBJ2-4, with D unresolved. With the DNA end fitting TRBJ2-7 better, the J assignment may be wrong. The CDR3 consists of 11 residues. The germline CDR1 and CDR2 sequences are GTSNPN and SVGIG (reference sequence). The CDR3, as DNA: TGTGCCTGGAGTTATAACCACGAGCAGTACTTC. Translating gives CAWSYNHEQYF.

This clonotype was picked up a small number of times. The chain combines TRBV9 with TRBJ2-7; 7 bases align to TRBD1. V shed 3 bases, J shed 5 bases, and the junction held 11 bases outside the gene matches. CDR3 length: 15 residues. Germline values: CDR1 SGDLS, CDR2 YYNGEE. The CDR3 sequence is CASSAPDRELNEQYF. CDR3 coding DNA: TGTGCCAGCAGCGCCCCCGACAGGGAATTGAACGAGCAGTACTTC.

This clonotype was recorded a few times. One junction end does not reproduce the germline sequence, and a read error may be involved. This sequence joins TRBV7-3 and TRBJ2-6; D might be TRBD1 or TRBD2, each matching 5 bases. CDR1 and CDR2 from the germline V gene are SGHTA and FQGTGA. The CDR3 covers 18 residues. CDR3 residues: CASSLTGLGTSGANVLTF. The CDR3 region has the DNA TGTGCCAGCAGCCTAACAGGACTTGGGACCTCTGGGGCCAACGTCCTGACTTTC.

This sequence joins TRBV4-2 and TRBJ2-6; TRBD2 matches at 9 bases. There are 19 residues in the CDR3. Per the germline V gene, CDR1 is LGHNA and CDR2 is YNFKEQ. The J segment lost 3 bases and the V segment lost 0 bases, leaving 9 bases of the junction unmatched. CDR3 sequence: CASSQDKNSGRYGANVLTF. DNA for the CDR3: TGTGCCAGCAGCCAAGATAAGAACAGCGGGAGGTATGGGGCCAACGTCCTGACTTTC.

The chain has TRBV11-1 and TRBJ2-1; 7 bases are shared with TRBD2. V lost 3 bases and J lost 1; bases outside the gene matches: 21. Germline-derived CDR1 and CDR2 are SGHAT and FQDESV (reference sequence). There are 21 residues in the CDR3. CDR3 region: CASSLVGQEERGHYSYNEQFF. CDR3 DNA sequence: TGTGCCAGCAGCTTGGTGGGGCAGGAGGAGCGGGGCCATTATTCCTACAATGAGCAGTTCTTC.

In regard to this clonotype: This may arise from a read error, as a much more abundant clone is one base away. The rearrangement joins TRBV4-1 to TRBJ2-7, with D perhaps TRBD1 or TRBD2 (5 bases each). The V gene lost 4 bases and the J gene lost 6 bases, with 13 bases spanning the gap. This CDR3 has 13 residues. The germline V gene has CDR1 MGHRA and CDR2 YSYEKL. Here the CDR3 reads CASSPIPGTEQYF. The CDR3 DNA follows: TGCGCCAGCAGCCCCATCCCGGGGACCGAGCAGTACTTC.

V and J are TRBV3-1 and TRBJ2-5; D might be TRBD1 or TRBD2, each matching 6 bases. Germline values: CDR1 LGHDT, CDR2 YNNKEL (reference sequence). V lost 4 bases, J lost 3 bases, and 18 bases lay in between. This CDR3 contains 16 residues. For the CDR3, the DNA is TGTGCCAGCAGCCCCGGCGGGACACCCAAAGAAGAGACCCAGTACTTC. It encodes CASSPGGTPKEETQYF.

Only a few counts were recorded for this clonotype. The CDR3 DNA sequence: TGCGCCAGCAGCTTGGGGCTGATTGCTAGCACAGATACGCAGTATTTT. As protein: CASSLGLIASTDTQYF. The chain recombines TRBV5-1 with TRBJ2-3; D gene unclear. Germline loops: CDR1 SGHRS, CDR2 YFSETQ. The CDR3 consists of 16 residues. Trimming removed 0 bases from V and 0 bases from J, with 11 bases in between.

This clonotype was detected a few times. The chain couples TRBV4-1 to TRBJ2-1; 10 nucleotides agree with TRBD2. The V gene end was trimmed by 1 base and the J gene end by 5 bases; junction bases not matched to a gene: 8. Looked up from germline, CDR1 is MGHRA and CDR2 is YSYEKL. There are 17 residues in the CDR3. DNA of the CDR3: TGCGCCAGCAGCCAAGCTCAGAGGACTAGCGGAAACAATGAGCAGTTCTTC. Protein sequence: CASSQAQRTSGNNEQFF.

The gene calls are TRBV2 and TRBJ2-5, with D perhaps matching TRBD1 or TRBD2 (5 bases each). CDR1 SNHLY and CDR2 FYNNEI come from the germline V gene. The CDR3 is made up of 16 amino acids. Trimming left V 6 bases short and J 2 bases short, with 19 bases between. CDR3: CASRGSGAGLQETQYF. The CDR3 DNA follows: TGTGCCAGCAGAGGGTCCGGGGCGGGCCTACAAGAGACCCAGTACTTC.

V usage is TRBV10-2 and J usage is TRBJ2-4, with 9 bases matching TRBD1. The closer fit of TRBJ2-7 to the DNA end suggests the J call may be wrong. Germline loops: CDR1 WSHSY, CDR2 SAAADI. This CDR3 has 19 residues. The CDR3 bases are TGCGCCAGCAACCCGACTTTTTCGCGGACAGGGGCTGTAACCTACGAGCAGTACTTC. It translates to CASNPTFSRTGAVTYEQYF.

The chain combines TRBV4-1 with TRBJ1-1; D remains ambiguous. Germline CDR1 and CDR2: MGHRA and YSYEKL. The CDR3 spans 16 residues. Trimming cost V 3 bases and J 0 bases, with 14 bases left between them. CDR3 DNA: TGCGCCAGCAGCCATGACCTACATGGATTGAACACTGAAGCTTTCTTT. Protein product: CASSHDLHGLNTEAFF.

This chain links TRBV4-1 with TRBJ2-1, with 7 bases aligning to TRBD1. The length of the CDR3 is 15 residues. The V gene's germline CDR1 is MGHRA and CDR2 YSYEKL. V dropped 1 base and J dropped 13; count of bases not matched to a gene: 13. CDR3 protein: CASSQGTGGVETQFF. The CDR3 DNA reads TGCGCCAGCAGCCAAGGGACAGGCGGCGTGGAGACCCAGTTCTTC.

This clonotype was recorded once. The rearrangement joins TRBV5-6 to TRBJ1-1; D ambiguous. Germline V CDR1 and CDR2: SGHDT, YYEEEE. Trimming stripped 4 bases from V and 12 bases from J, with 22 bases between. The CDR3 consists of 14 residues. In DNA form, the CDR3 reads TGTGCCAGCAGCCCCGAATCGAGGACTCAATTACCTTTCTTT. Translation: CASSPESRTQLPFF.

CDR3 DNA: TGTGCCAGCAGTTTGAGCCAGGGGAATTGCGAGCAGTACTTC. The encoded protein is CASSLSQGNCEQYF. The chain carries TRBV28 and TRBJ2-5; perhaps TRBD1 as D (6 bases). The DNA end lines up better with TRBJ2-7; the J call may be wrong. The CDR3 covers 14 residues. Germline-derived CDR1 and CDR2 are MDHEN and SYDVKM.

This clonotype was found a few times. The chain joins TRBV6-5 to TRBJ2-5, with 7 bases aligning to TRBD2. Germline-derived CDR1 and CDR2 are MNHEY and SVGAGI. Trimming took 6 bases from V and 0 from J; bases not matched to a gene: 7. There are 15 residues in the CDR3. The CDR3 here is CASSQRGDYQETQYF. CDR3 nucleotides: TGTGCCAGCAGCCAACGGGGGGATTACCAAGAGACCCAGTACTTC.

The rearrangement joins TRBV7-9 to TRBJ1-4; no reliable D call. Germline CDR1 and CDR2: SEHNR and FQNEAQ (reference sequence). The V end lost 5 bases, the J end lost 4 bases, and 17 bases lay between the germline ends. This CDR3 spans 16 amino acids. The CDR3: CASSLLTGKFNEKLFF. The DNA for the CDR3 is TGTGCCAGCAGCCTACTTACCGGGAAATTTAATGAAAAACTGTTTTTT.

This clonotype was detected a few times. V usage is TRBV5-1 and J usage is TRBJ1-2; D remains ambiguous. The CDR3 contains 12 residues. The V and J ends lost 4 bases and 3 bases respectively, with 7 bases between them. Germline loops: CDR1 SGHRS, CDR2 YFSETQ. DNA for the CDR3: TGCGCCAGCAGCGCCCCGGACTATGGCTACACCTTC. Protein product: CASSAPDYGYTF.

V gene TRBV3-1 combines with J gene TRBJ2-5, with D possibly TRBD2 on 6 matching bases. This CDR3 has 17 residues. CDR1 is LGHDT and CDR2 is YNNKEL in the germline V gene (reference sequence). V lost 0 bases and J 0 bases, leaving 14 bases between the germline ends. CDR3 nucleotide sequence: TGTGCCAGCAGCCAAGATCTTGTAGCGGATTACCAAGAGACCCAGTACTTC. Its translation: CASSQDLVADYQETQYF.

This clonotype was counted at least ten times. The rearrangement joins TRBV6-4 to TRBJ2-1; 9 bases agree with TRBD1. The CDR3 is 15 residues long. V shed 4 bases, J shed 8 bases, and the junction held 9 bases outside the gene matches. Per the germline V gene, CDR1 is MRHNA and CDR2 is SNTAGT. CDR3 loop: CASSATGGASDEQFF. CDR3 nucleotides: TGTGCCAGCAGTGCAACAGGGGGCGCGAGCGATGAGCAGTTCTTC.

This chain joins TRBV12-3 or TRBV12-4 and TRBJ2-1, with 10 bases lining up with TRBD2. The ends lost 7 bases at V and 9 bases at J; junction bases unmatched: 12. The CDR3 has 15 amino acids. The CDR3 loop is CASTPSGRAQSEQFF. The DNA of the CDR3 is TGTGCCAGCACCCCCAGCGGGAGGGCCCAATCTGAGCAGTTCTTC.

The rearrangement joins TRBV6-4 to TRBJ2-1; 9 bases map to TRBD2. CDR3 length: 14 amino acids. The junction had 3 bases not matched to a gene; V was cut back by 4 bases and J by 5 bases. CDR1 and CDR2 from the germline V gene are MRHNA and SNTAGT. DNA for the CDR3: TGTGCCAGCAGTGTTGCTAGCGGGAACAATGAGCAGTTCTTC. It yields the protein CASSVASGNNEQFF.

Only a few counts were recorded for this clonotype. The rearrangement joins TRBV11-1 to TRBJ1-2; no clear D gene. The CDR3 is 17 residues long. The V end was cut by 5 bases, the J end by 0 bases, with 19 bases between. Germline V gene sequence: CDR1 SGHAT, CDR2 FQDESV (reference sequence). The CDR3 protein is CASSHPQGTSTNYGYTF. CDR3 nucleotide sequence: TGTGCCAGCAGCCACCCCCAAGGCACGTCGACTAACTATGGCTACACCTTC.

The rearrangement uses TRBV7-9 and TRBJ2-5; D may be TRBD2 (6 bases). This CDR3 contains 16 residues. CDR1 and CDR2 from the germline V gene are SEHNR and FQNEAQ (reference sequence). V was cut by 3 bases and J by 0 bases, with 14 bases left in between. The CDR3 bases are TGTGCCAGCAGCTTGGGAGCCGGAGGGTACCAAGAGACCCAGTACTTC. Amino acids: CASSLGAGGYQETQYF.

The gene calls are TRBV10-3 and TRBJ2-5, with 7 positions matching TRBD2. With 8 bases clipped from V and 4 bases from J, the junction kept 1 base outside the gene matches. The germline gives CDR1 ENHRY, CDR2 SYGVKD. This CDR3 is 11 amino acids long. In nucleotides, the CDR3 is TGTGCCATCGGACTAGGAGAGACCCAGTACTTC. Translation gives CAIGLGETQYF.

This clonotype was counted between two and nine times. The chain has TRBV7-2 and TRBJ1-2; 8 bases fit TRBD1. V lost 2 bases, J lost 4 bases, and 6 bases stayed unmatched. The V gene's germline CDR1 is SGHTA and CDR2 FQGNSA. This CDR3 has 15 amino acids. The CDR3 DNA sequence: TGTGCCAGCAGCTTAAAGACAGGGGATAGCTATGGCTACACCTTC. It is translated as CASSLKTGDSYGYTF. Filled out from reference TRBV7-2 and TRBJ1-2, the complete variable domain reads GAGVSQSPSNKVTEKGKDVELRCDPISGHTALYWYRQSLGQGLEFLIYFQGNSAPDKSGLPSDRFSAERTGGSVSTLTIQRTQQEDSAVYLCASSLKTGDSYGYTFGSGTRLTVV.